This T cell receptor (beta chain) was documented in a study of cytomegalovirus exposure and HLA in healthy donors. Worth noting for this clone: Its matching antigen is unknown.

Study-level points and caveats: Presence/absence analysis assumed near-uniform sequencing depth across donors. Previous analysis showed most TCR beta V segments were productive about 87% or about 30% of the time.

Both 60 Vbeta primers and 13 Jbeta primers went into the PCR. Generated by immunoSEQ multiplex PCR, the TCRdb table keeps only in-frame clones and is missing some. The profile covers 200,000 to 250,000 clones, with just under 85% appearing a single time and about 0.6% taken by the ten largest. J lost 2 bases, V lost 7 bases, and 5 bases had no gene match. The CDR3 sequence is 14 residues long. Germline V gene lookup returns CDR1 LNHDA and CDR2 SQIVND (reference sequence). V usage is TRBV19 and J usage is TRBJ2-7, with TRBD1 identical over 10 bases. The TCR comes from a woman between 35 and 50 years old in good health and CMV-seronegative. The specimen sequenced was PBMCs. The DNA for the CDR3 is TGTGCCAGTAACGACAGGGGGCCGCCCTACGAGCAGTACTTC. This translates into CASNDRGPPYEQYF.